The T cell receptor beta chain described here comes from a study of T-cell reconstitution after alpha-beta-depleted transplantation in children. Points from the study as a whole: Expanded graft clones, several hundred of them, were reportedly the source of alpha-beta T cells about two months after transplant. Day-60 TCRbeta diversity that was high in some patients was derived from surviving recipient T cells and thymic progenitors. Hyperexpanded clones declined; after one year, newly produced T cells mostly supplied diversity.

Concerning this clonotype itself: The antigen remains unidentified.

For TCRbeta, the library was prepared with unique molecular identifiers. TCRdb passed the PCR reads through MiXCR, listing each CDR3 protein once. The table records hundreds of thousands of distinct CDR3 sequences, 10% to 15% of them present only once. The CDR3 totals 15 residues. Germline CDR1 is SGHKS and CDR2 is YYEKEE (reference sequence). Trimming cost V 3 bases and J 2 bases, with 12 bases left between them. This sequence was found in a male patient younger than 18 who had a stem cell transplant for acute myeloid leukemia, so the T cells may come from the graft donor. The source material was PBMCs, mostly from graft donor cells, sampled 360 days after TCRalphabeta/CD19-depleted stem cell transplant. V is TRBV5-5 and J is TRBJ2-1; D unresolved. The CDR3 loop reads CASSSSRLAYNEQFF. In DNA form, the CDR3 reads TGTGCCAGCAGCTCCTCTAGGCTGGCCTACAATGAGCAGTTCTTC.